The rows below give T cell receptor beta chains drawn from one sample of a study of control samples from healthy donors and cancer patients. Sequencing used immunoSEQ multiplex PCR; TCRdb keeps in-frame clones, though not all of them. This sample carries approximately 76,000 clones, 70% to 85% of them seen once, and the ten largest clones take under 14%. Specimen: PBMCs. These TCRs come from a man aged 55 to 69 with head and neck cancer. CDR3s include the opening cysteine and the closing phenylalanine or tryptophan. The D gene is left open where the match is weak. Rows give clone size only sometimes, using once, few, many, or a class for an expanded clone.

D gene: .; clone size: .; J gene: TRBJ1-1; V gene: TRBV27; CDR3 DNA: TGTGCCAGCAGTTTATCCCTCGGGGTATGGGGTGAAGCTTTCTTT; CDR3 protein: CASSLSLGVWGEAFF
D gene: TRBD1; clone size: .; J gene: TRBJ2-7; V gene: TRBV3-1/TRBV3-2; CDR3 DNA: TGTGCCAGCATGGACAGGGGGTTGAGAGAGCAGTACTTC; CDR3 protein: CASMDRGLREQYF
D gene: TRBD2; clone size: .; J gene: TRBJ2-7; V gene: TRBV6-5; CDR3 DNA: TGTGCCAGCAGTTCCCTAGCGGGAGGTCGAGACGAGCAGTACTTC; CDR3 protein: CASSSLAGGRDEQYF
D gene: TRBD2; clone size: .; J gene: TRBJ2-5; V gene: TRBV10-2; CDR3 DNA: TGCGCCAGTTTCCTAGCGGGAGGCGAGACCCAGTACTTC; CDR3 protein: CASFLAGGETQYF
D gene: TRBD2; clone size: .; J gene: TRBJ2-3; V gene: TRBV4-2; CDR3 DNA: TGTGCCAGCAGCCAGGGCAGTAGCGGGTCTAGCACAGATACGCAGTATTTT; CDR3 protein: CASSQGSSGSSTDTQYF
D gene: TRBD1; clone size: .; J gene: TRBJ1-4; V gene: TRBV5-1; CDR3 DNA: TGCGCCAGCAGCCGGACAGGGGGCTCTGAAAAACTGTTTTTT; CDR3 protein: CASSRTGGSEKLFF
D gene: TRBD2; clone size: .; J gene: TRBJ2-1; V gene: TRBV3-1/TRBV3-2; CDR3 DNA: TGTGCCGTGGGGACTAGGAGCTCGGATGAGCAGTTCTTC; CDR3 protein: CAVGTRSSDEQFF
D gene: .; clone size: .; J gene: TRBJ1-1; V gene: TRBV4-2; CDR3 DNA: TGTGCCAGCAGCCAAGATGGGAACGGTGGCACTGAAGCTTTCTTT; CDR3 protein: CASSQDGNGGTEAFF
D gene: .; clone size: .; J gene: TRBJ2-1; V gene: TRBV18; CDR3 DNA: TGTGCCAGCTCCGGAAGGACAGATAATGAGCAGTTCTTC; CDR3 protein: CASSGRTDNEQFF
D gene: .; clone size: once; J gene: TRBJ2-3; V gene: TRBV12-3/TRBV12-4; CDR3 DNA: TGTGCCAGCAGTTCCCAAACAGATACGCAGTATTTT; CDR3 protein: CASSSQTDTQYF
D gene: TRBD2; clone size: .; J gene: TRBJ2-7; V gene: TRBV3-1/TRBV3-2; CDR3 DNA: TGTGCCAGCAGCTCCCGGGACTACCTATACGAGCAGTACTTC; CDR3 protein: CASSSRDYLYEQYF
D gene: .; clone size: .; J gene: TRBJ2-5; V gene: TRBV24-1; CDR3 DNA: TGTGCCACCAGTGAACAGACTCGGCAAGAGACCCAGTACTTC; CDR3 protein: CATSEQTRQETQYF
D gene: .; clone size: .; J gene: TRBJ2-7; V gene: TRBV4-1; CDR3 DNA: TGCGCCAGCAGCCAAGACCCGAGCTTCTCCTCCTACGAGCAGTACTTC; CDR3 protein: CASSQDPSFSSYEQYF
D gene: TRBD2; clone size: .; J gene: TRBJ2-1; V gene: TRBV5-1; CDR3 DNA: TGCGCCAGCAGCTCACCCTGGGGGGGACTAGTGGGTGAGCAGTTCTTC; CDR3 protein: CASSSPWGGLVGEQFF
D gene: .; clone size: .; J gene: TRBJ2-5; V gene: TRBV28; CDR3 DNA: TGTGCCAGCAGTAAGGATGTCGAGACCCAGTACTTC; CDR3 protein: CASSKDVETQYF
D gene: .; clone size: .; J gene: TRBJ1-1; V gene: TRBV10-3; CDR3 DNA: TGTGCCACCGCCTCAGGGCCGTTCACTTGGGCTTTCTTT; CDR3 protein: CATASGPFTWAFF
D gene: TRBD1; clone size: .; J gene: TRBJ1-5; V gene: TRBV19; CDR3 DNA: TGTGCCAGTAGTAAAGGTAGGGGACAGGGACAGCAGCCCCAGCATTTT; CDR3 protein: CASSKGRGQGQQPQHF
D gene: TRBD1; clone size: .; J gene: TRBJ2-7; V gene: TRBV28; CDR3 DNA: TGTGCCAGCCAGGACAGGGGGCCCTCGGTCTCCTACGAGCAGTACTTC; CDR3 protein: CASQDRGPSVSYEQYF
D gene: .; clone size: .; J gene: TRBJ1-1; V gene: TRBV29-1; CDR3 DNA: TGCAGCGTTGAAACAGGTCGGAACACTGAAGCTTTCTTT; CDR3 protein: CSVETGRNTEAFF
D gene: .; clone size: .; J gene: TRBJ1-1; V gene: TRBV6-5; CDR3 DNA: TGTGCCAGCACCCCCGAGTGGAACACTGAAGCTTTCTTT; CDR3 protein: CASTPEWNTEAFF
D gene: .; clone size: .; J gene: TRBJ1-1; V gene: TRBV5-6; CDR3 DNA: TGTGCCAGCAACCTCGGGCGCCGGGGCACTGAAGCTTTCTTT; CDR3 protein: CASNLGRRGTEAFF
D gene: TRBD1; clone size: .; J gene: TRBJ2-6; V gene: TRBV4-1; CDR3 DNA: TGCGCCAGCAGCCCTTTGGGGGCAGGGGGCAACAACGTCCTGACTTTC; CDR3 protein: CASSPLGAGGNNVLTF
D gene: .; clone size: .; J gene: TRBJ1-2; V gene: TRBV30; CDR3 DNA: TGTGCCTGGAGCCGGGACCGCCCGTATGGCTACACCTTC; CDR3 protein: CAWSRDRPYGYTF
D gene: .; clone size: .; J gene: TRBJ1-6; V gene: TRBV7-9; CDR3 DNA: TGTGCCAGCAGCTTAGCATCGGGCCCGAATTCACCCCTCCACTTT; CDR3 protein: CASSLASGPNSPLHF
D gene: .; clone size: .; J gene: TRBJ2-4; V gene: TRBV19; CDR3 DNA: TGTGCCAGTAGTATAATAGGGGGGCTAGCCAAAAACATTCAGTACTTC; CDR3 protein: CASSIIGGLAKNIQYF
D gene: .; clone size: .; J gene: TRBJ1-3; V gene: TRBV5-1; CDR3 DNA: TGCGCCAGCAGCTTGGAGGCCCTAAGGCCTGGAAACACCATATATTTT; CDR3 protein: CASSLEALRPGNTIYF
D gene: .; clone size: .; J gene: TRBJ2-1; V gene: TRBV30; CDR3 DNA: TGTGCCTGGAGTCAGGGACTGCACAATGAGCAGTTCTTC; CDR3 protein: CAWSQGLHNEQFF
D gene: .; clone size: .; J gene: TRBJ2-7; V gene: TRBV27; CDR3 DNA: TGTGCCAGCAGTTTCAGGCGGGCCTACGAGCAGTACTTC; CDR3 protein: CASSFRRAYEQYF
D gene: .; clone size: .; J gene: TRBJ1-5; V gene: TRBV28; CDR3 DNA: TGTGCCAGCAGTTTAGGAGGGTTCTACGGCAATCAGCCCCAGCATTTT; CDR3 protein: CASSLGGFYGNQPQHF
D gene: TRBD1; clone size: .; J gene: TRBJ2-6; V gene: TRBV5-1; CDR3 DNA: TGCGCCAGCAGCTTCCAGGGGGTCGGGGCCAACGTCCTGACTTTC; CDR3 protein: CASSFQGVGANVLTF
D gene: .; clone size: .; J gene: TRBJ1-1; V gene: TRBV14; CDR3 DNA: TGTGCCAGCAGCCAAGATTGGGGAACAGCCATGAACACTGAAGCTTTCTTT; CDR3 protein: CASSQDWGTAMNTEAFF
D gene: .; clone size: .; J gene: TRBJ2-1; V gene: TRBV24-1; CDR3 DNA: TGTGCCACCAGTGATTTGGTGGGTAGCTCCTACAATGAGCAGTTCTTC; CDR3 protein: CATSDLVGSSYNEQFF
D gene: .; clone size: .; J gene: TRBJ2-3; V gene: TRBV11-2; CDR3 DNA: TGTGCCAGCAGCTTAAGGGGGGGCTGGTCAGATACGCAGTATTTT; CDR3 protein: CASSLRGGWSDTQYF
D gene: .; clone size: .; J gene: TRBJ2-3; V gene: TRBV19; CDR3 DNA: TGTGCCAGTAGTACGGTCGGCGTTGGTGCAGATACGCAGTATTTT; CDR3 protein: CASSTVGVGADTQYF
D gene: .; clone size: .; J gene: TRBJ2-7; V gene: TRBV19; CDR3 DNA: TGTGCCAGTAGTACCAGGGTAGGAGAGCAGTACTTC; CDR3 protein: CASSTRVGEQYF
D gene: TRBD1; clone size: .; J gene: TRBJ1-1; V gene: TRBV9; CDR3 DNA: TGTGCCAGCAGCGTAGGTCGGGACAGGGTTTTCTTTAGGGGGAGGAACACTGAAGCTTTCTTT; CDR3 protein: CASSVGRDRVFFRGRNTEAFF
D gene: TRBD1; clone size: .; J gene: TRBJ1-3; V gene: TRBV18; CDR3 DNA: TGTGCCAGCTCACCGAGACAGGGCCAGTCGGGGGACACCATATATTTT; CDR3 protein: CASSPRQGQSGDTIYF
D gene: .; clone size: .; J gene: TRBJ2-5; V gene: TRBV19; CDR3 DNA: TGTGCCAGTAGTAGGGGCCTGCAAGAGACCCAGTACTTC; CDR3 protein: CASSRGLQETQYF
D gene: TRBD1; clone size: .; J gene: TRBJ2-7; V gene: TRBV19; CDR3 DNA: TGTGCCAGTAGTATCGCCCGTACTACCGGGACAGGGAGCAGGGCCTACGAGCAGTACTTC; CDR3 protein: CASSIARTTGTGSRAYEQYF
D gene: .; clone size: .; J gene: TRBJ1-2; V gene: TRBV30; CDR3 DNA: TGTGCCTGCAAGACTGTCACCTTGGGAGGCTACACCTTC; CDR3 protein: CACKTVTLGGYTF
D gene: .; clone size: once; J gene: TRBJ2-7; V gene: TRBV6-5; CDR3 DNA: TGTGCCAGCAGTTACACAGGAACGACCTACGAGCAGTACTTC; CDR3 protein: CASSYTGTTYEQYF
D gene: TRBD1; clone size: .; J gene: TRBJ2-7; V gene: TRBV5-1; CDR3 DNA: TGCGCCAGCAGCGTGGACAGGTTGACCTACGAGCAGTACTTC; CDR3 protein: CASSVDRLTYEQYF
D gene: .; clone size: .; J gene: TRBJ1-3; V gene: TRBV18; CDR3 DNA: TGTGCCAGCTCACAGAATGACGGATACTCTGGAAACACCATATATTTT; CDR3 protein: CASSQNDGYSGNTIYF
D gene: .; clone size: .; J gene: TRBJ2-7; V gene: TRBV5-1; CDR3 DNA: TGCGCCAGCAGCGCGACCGTGAGCGGTTATGGCTACGAGCAGTACTTC; CDR3 protein: CASSATVSGYGYEQYF
D gene: .; clone size: .; J gene: TRBJ2-7; V gene: TRBV5-1; CDR3 DNA: TGCGCCAGCAGCTTGGAGAGACTAAGCTACGAGCAGTACTTC; CDR3 protein: CASSLERLSYEQYF
D gene: .; clone size: few; J gene: TRBJ2-7; V gene: TRBV3-1/TRBV3-2; CDR3 DNA: TGTGCCAGCAGCCAGGAAGACAGGACCTACGAGCAGTACTTC; CDR3 protein: CASSQEDRTYEQYF
D gene: TRBD1; clone size: once; J gene: TRBJ1-5; V gene: TRBV5-5; CDR3 DNA: TGTGCCAGCAGACCGGGACAGGCCGATTATAGCAATCAGCCCCAGCATTTT; CDR3 protein: CASRPGQADYSNQPQHF
D gene: .; clone size: .; J gene: TRBJ1-4; V gene: TRBV5-6; CDR3 DNA: TGTGCCAGCAGCCTTGAAACCGGGACCCGAAATGAAAAACTGTTTTTT; CDR3 protein: CASSLETGTRNEKLFF
D gene: TRBD1; clone size: .; J gene: TRBJ1-5; V gene: TRBV30; CDR3 DNA: TGTGCCTGGAGTCTCGGGACAGTCAATCAGCCCCAGCATTTT; CDR3 protein: CAWSLGTVNQPQHF